This T cell receptor beta chain comes out of a study of shared clonotypes between healthy human individuals (dated by TCRdb to about 2020). For the wider study: The cohort comprised a couple of women and a few men aged 18 to 49 years. Per donor, three plates each were used for CD4 naive and CD4 memory, two for CD8 naive, and one for CD8 memory. The study deeply sequenced blood TCR repertoires of about 5 healthy adults to estimate repertoire size and the extent of clonotype sharing between individuals. To increase sequencing depth and limit assay-specific biases, different laboratories used diverse techniques to prepare libraries and sequence TCR repertoires. Leukapheresis yielded between about 0.9 and 10 billion PBMCs per donor.

CD8 naive samples were CD45RO-negative cells positively selected for CCR7, giving a CD45RA+CCR7+ population that excluded TemRA cells. The donors were healthy, HIV-negative adults who had no recently reported acute infections or vaccinations. Every donor was a Caucasian adult living in Nashville, Tennessee, USA. After blood collection by leukapheresis, PBMCs were isolated using Ficoll-Histopaque density gradient centrifugation and then cryopreserved in the vapor phase of liquid nitrogen. Analytical flow cytometry was used to check the purity and quantity of every magnetically sorted T cell population. Each sorted fraction had its genomic DNA isolated and then quantified by UV absorbance on a Nanodrop 2000c. Regarding this clone: Its binding antigen is unknown. Within one base of it there is no much larger clone, and no base qualities were kept.

What the study reported, not specific to this receptor: Naive subsets generally had larger estimated clonotype richness than memory subsets. Around 5.4% of naive CD4, roughly 3.6% of naive CD8, 2.3% of memory CD4, and approximately 0.39% of memory CD8 clonotypes were shared across a few donors. Because the study included only a small number of donors, the genetic and exposure-history diversity represented was limited. Even with the large sequencing depth, rarefaction of the sorted-subset datasets indicated that sequencing was incomplete. Based on pairwise subsampling, the degree of clonotype sharing among donors was expected to be affected by sequencing depth. Compared with non-shared clonotypes, the clonotypes found in all four sorted-subset donors had higher generation probabilities. Only blood was sampled, and tissue TCR repertoires likely differ from those in blood.

Using the deep immunoSEQ assay, TCR CDR3 regions were amplified from genomic DNA by multiplex PCR. For each cell subset, the extracted genomic DNA was distributed evenly across all wells of several immunoSEQ 96-well plates, and each plate served as one replicate. For sorted subsets, each replicate PCR was loaded with roughly 200 ng genomic DNA, equivalent to some 31,000 T cell genomes. Purified libraries were quantified with a Qubit 3.0 fluorometer, sized on a Bioanalyzer 2100, and re-quantified with the KAPA Library Quantification kit. Every immunoSEQ 96-well plate was sequenced on a separate single-read 150-cycle Illumina NextSeq 550 flow cell. In the source study's methods: Because only junctional sequences without quality scores were contained in the immunoSEQ output, filtering matching that applied to full-length reads could not be performed. Sequences were annotated with PyIR, a Python wrapper for IgBLAST v1.9, using IMGT germline references to assign V/J genes and CDR3. Any read was removed if the V/J assignment was weak (E-value above 1e-6), the CDR3 was missing, or the read contained stop codons, out-of-frame junctions, or ambiguous translated residues. A V3J clonotype was defined by an identical inferred V gene, J gene, and CDR3 amino acid sequence. Percentage overlap between repertoires was computed as shared unique clonotypes divided by the size of the smaller repertoire. Richness of each repertoire was evaluated using RTK rarefaction, the Chao1 estimator, and Recon v2.1 estimates of unobserved clonotypes. Generation probabilities were computed with OLGA for all TCRbeta clonotypes obtained by the gDNA method from four donors. The table comes from immuneACCESS by way of TCRdb, which keeps in-frame sequences with V and J called. Part of the clones is missing from these tables; in studies checked, under half for an unresolved V gene and the rest for unknown reasons. The V and J calls and clone size are taken from that table; D and trimming were inferred from the DNA. The sample yields around 560,000 clones; 85% to 95% were counted once. About 0.11% of the sample rests with the top ten.

The CDR3 measures 15 amino acids from cysteine to phenylalanine. The kept DNA is CDR3 alone, 45 bases in frame from the first base. The V and J ends are trimmed by 0 bases and 2 bases, leaving 8 bases between them. CDR1 and CDR2, per the germline V gene, are MGHRA and YSYEKL. The sequenced sample was naive CD8+ T cells sorted from blood. The intended sense of this specimen's cell subset or site label: CD45RA+CCR7+. This TCR derives from a woman younger than 45 in good health. The chain is assembled from TRBV4-1 and TRBJ1-5; the D segment cannot be called with confidence. The CDR3 protein is CASSQEIAGNQPQHF. The DNA reads TGCGCCAGCAGCCAAGAAATTGCTGGCAATCAGCCCCAGCATTTT.